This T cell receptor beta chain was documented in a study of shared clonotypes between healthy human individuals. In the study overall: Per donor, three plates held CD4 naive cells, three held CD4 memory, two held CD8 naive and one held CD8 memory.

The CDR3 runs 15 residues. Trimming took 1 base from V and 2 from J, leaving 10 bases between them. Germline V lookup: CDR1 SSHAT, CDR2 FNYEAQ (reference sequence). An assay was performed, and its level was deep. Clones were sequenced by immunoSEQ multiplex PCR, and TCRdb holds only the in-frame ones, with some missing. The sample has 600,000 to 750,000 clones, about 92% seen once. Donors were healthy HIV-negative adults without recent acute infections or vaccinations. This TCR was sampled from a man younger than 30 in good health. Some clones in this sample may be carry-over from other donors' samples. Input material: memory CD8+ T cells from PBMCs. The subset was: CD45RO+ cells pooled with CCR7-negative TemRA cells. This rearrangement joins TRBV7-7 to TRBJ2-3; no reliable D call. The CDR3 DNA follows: TGTGCCAGCAGCTTAGAGTTCGGCCCCACAGATACGCAGTATTTT. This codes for CASSLEFGPTDTQYF.